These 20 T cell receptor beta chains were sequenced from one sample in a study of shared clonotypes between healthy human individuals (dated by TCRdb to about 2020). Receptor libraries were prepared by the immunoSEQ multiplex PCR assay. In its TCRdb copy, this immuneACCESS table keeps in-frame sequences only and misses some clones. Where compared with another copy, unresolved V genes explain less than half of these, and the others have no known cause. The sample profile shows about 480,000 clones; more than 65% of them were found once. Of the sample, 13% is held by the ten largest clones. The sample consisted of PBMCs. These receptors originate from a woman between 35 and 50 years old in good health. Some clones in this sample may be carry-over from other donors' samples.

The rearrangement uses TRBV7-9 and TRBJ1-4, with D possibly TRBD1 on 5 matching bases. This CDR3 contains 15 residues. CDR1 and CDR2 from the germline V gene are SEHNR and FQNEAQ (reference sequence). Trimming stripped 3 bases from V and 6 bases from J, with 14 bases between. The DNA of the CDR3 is TGTGCCAGCAGCTTCCCACGGGGAGGGGATGAAAAACTGTTTTTT. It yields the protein CASSFPRGGDEKLFF. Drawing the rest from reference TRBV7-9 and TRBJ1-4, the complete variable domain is DTGVSQNPRHKITKRGQNVTFRCDPISEHNRLYWYRQTLGQGPEFLTYFQNEAQLEKSRLLSDRFSAERPKGSFSTLEIQRTEQGDSAMYLCASSFPRGGDEKLFFGSGTQLSVL.

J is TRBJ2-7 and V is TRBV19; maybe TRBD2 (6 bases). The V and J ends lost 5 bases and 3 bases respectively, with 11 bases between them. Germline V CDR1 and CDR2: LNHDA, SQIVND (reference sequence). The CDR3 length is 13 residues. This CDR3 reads CASSLGTDYEQYF. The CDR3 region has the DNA TGTGCCAGTAGTCTGGGGACTGACTACGAGCAGTACTTC. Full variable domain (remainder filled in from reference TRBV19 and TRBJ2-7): DGGITQSPKYLFRKEGQNVTLSCEQNLNHDAMYWYRQDPGQGLRLIYYSQIVNDFQKGDIAEGYSVSREKKESFPLTVTSAQKNPTAFYLCASSLGTDYEQYFGPGTRLTVT.

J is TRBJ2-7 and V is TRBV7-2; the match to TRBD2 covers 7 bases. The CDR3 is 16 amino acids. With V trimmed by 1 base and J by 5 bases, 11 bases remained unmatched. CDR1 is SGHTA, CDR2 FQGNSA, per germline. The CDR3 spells CASSLVEGGRANEQYF. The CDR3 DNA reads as TGTGCCAGCAGCTTAGTTGAAGGTGGGAGGGCCAACGAGCAGTACTTC.

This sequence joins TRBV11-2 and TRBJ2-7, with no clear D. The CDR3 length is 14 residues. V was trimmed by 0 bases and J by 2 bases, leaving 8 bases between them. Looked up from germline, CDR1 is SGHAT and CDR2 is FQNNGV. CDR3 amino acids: CASSLDSHTYEQYF. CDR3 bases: TGTGCCAGCAGCTTAGATTCCCACACCTACGAGCAGTACTTC. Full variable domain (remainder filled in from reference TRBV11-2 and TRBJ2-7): EAGVAQSPRYKIIEKRQSVAFWCNPISGHATLYWYQQILGQGPKLLIQFQNNGVVDDSQLPKDRFSAERLKGVDSTLKIQPAKLEDSAVYLCASSLDSHTYEQYFGPGTRLTVT.

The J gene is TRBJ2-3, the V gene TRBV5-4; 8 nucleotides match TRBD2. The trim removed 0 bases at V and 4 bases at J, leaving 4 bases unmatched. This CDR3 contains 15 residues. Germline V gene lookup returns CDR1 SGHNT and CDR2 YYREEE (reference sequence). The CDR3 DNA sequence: TGTGCCAGCAGCTTGGCTAGCGGGTCAGCAGATACGCAGTATTTT. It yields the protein CASSLASGSADTQYF. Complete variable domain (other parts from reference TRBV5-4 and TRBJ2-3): ETGVTQSPTHLIKTRGQQVTLRCSSQSGHNTVSWYQQALGQGPQFIFQYYREEENGRGNFPPRFSGLQFPNYSSELNVNALELDDSALYLCASSLASGSADTQYFGPGTRLTVL.

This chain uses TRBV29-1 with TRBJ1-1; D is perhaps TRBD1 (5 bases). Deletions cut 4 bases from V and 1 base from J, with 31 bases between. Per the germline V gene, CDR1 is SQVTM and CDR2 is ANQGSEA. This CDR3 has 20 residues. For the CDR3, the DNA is TGCAGCGTTGGCATCGTTCAGGGTTACTCCGGGCTCACCCGGAACACTGAAGCTTTCTTT. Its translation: CSVGIVQGYSGLTRNTEAFF.

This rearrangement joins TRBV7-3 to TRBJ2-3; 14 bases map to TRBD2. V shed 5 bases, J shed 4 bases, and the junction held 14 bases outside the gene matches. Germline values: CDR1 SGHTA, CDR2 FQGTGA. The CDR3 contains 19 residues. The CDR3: CASSNPGTSGSLRSDTQYF. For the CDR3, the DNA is TGTGCCAGCAGCAACCCCGGGACTAGCGGGAGTCTTAGGTCAGATACGCAGTATTTT.

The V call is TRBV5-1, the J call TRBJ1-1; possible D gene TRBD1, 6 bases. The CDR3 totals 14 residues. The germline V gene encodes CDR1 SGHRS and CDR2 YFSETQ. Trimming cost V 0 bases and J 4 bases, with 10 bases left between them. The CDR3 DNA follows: TGCGCCAGCAGCTTGGAACAGGGTGCCACTGAAGCTTTCTTT. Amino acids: CASSLEQGATEAFF.

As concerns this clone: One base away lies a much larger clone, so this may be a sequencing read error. The CDR3 DNA reads TGTGCCAGCAGGTCCTACAATGAGCAGTTCTTC. Translating it yields CASRSYNEQFF. The J gene is TRBJ2-1, the V gene TRBV2; D unclear. Germline V CDR1 and CDR2: SNHLY, FYNNEI. V was cut by 6 bases and J by 1 base, with 1 base left in between. The length of the CDR3 is 11 residues.

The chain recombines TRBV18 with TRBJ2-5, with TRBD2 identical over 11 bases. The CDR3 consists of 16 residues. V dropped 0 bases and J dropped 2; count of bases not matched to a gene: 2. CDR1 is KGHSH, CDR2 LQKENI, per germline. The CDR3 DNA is TGTGCCAGCTCACCACCTAGCGGGAGGGCTCAAGAGACCCAGTACTTC. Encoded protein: CASSPPSGRAQETQYF.

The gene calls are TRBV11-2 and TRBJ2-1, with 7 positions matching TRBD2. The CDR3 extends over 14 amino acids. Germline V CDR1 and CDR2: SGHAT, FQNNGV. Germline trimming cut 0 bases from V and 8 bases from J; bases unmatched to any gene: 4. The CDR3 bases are TGTGCCAGCAGCTTAGATCGACTAGCACATGAGCAGTTCTTC. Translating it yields CASSLDRLAHEQFF.

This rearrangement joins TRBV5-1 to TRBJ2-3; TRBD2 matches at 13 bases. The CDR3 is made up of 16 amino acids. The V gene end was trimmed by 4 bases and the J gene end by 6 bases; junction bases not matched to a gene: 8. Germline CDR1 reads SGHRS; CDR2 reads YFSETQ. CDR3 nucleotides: TGCGCCAGCAGCATAGGACTAGCGGGAGACTCGGATACGCAGTATTTT. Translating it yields CASSIGLAGDSDTQYF.

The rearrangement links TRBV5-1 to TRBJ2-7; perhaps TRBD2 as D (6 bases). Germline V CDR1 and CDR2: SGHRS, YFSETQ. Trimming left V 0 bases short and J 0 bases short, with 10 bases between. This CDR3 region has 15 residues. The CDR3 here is CASSLARRASYEQYF. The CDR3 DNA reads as TGCGCCAGCAGCTTGGCCAGGAGGGCCTCCTACGAGCAGTACTTC.

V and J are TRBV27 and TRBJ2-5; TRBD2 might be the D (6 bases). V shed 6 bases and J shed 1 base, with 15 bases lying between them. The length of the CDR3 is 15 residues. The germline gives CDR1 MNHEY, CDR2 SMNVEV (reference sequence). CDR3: CASSTRLAFQETQYF. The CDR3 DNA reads TGTGCCAGCAGCACACGTCTAGCGTTCCAAGAGACCCAGTACTTC.

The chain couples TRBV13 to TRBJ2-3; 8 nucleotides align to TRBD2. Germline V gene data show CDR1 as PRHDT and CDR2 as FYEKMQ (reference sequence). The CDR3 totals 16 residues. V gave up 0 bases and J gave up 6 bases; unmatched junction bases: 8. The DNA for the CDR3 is TGTGCCAGCAGCTTAGGTTCGGGAGGGCCTCAGGATACGCAGTATTTT. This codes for CASSLGSGGPQDTQYF.

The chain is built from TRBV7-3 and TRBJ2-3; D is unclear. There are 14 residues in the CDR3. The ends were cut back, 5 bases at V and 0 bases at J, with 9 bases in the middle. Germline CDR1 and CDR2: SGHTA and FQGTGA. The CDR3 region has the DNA TGTGCCAGCAGCCCAACAGATAGCACAGATACGCAGTATTTT. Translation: CASSPTDSTDTQYF.

The CDR3 coding sequence is TGCAGCGTTGGTTCCCAAGCCATGGGAGAGACCCAGTACTTC. The encoded protein is CSVGSQAMGETQYF. The chain carries TRBV29-1 and TRBJ2-5; D remains ambiguous. The CDR3 is 14 amino acids. V shed 4 bases and J shed 4 bases, with 16 bases lying between them. Germline V lookup: CDR1 SQVTM, CDR2 ANQGSEA.

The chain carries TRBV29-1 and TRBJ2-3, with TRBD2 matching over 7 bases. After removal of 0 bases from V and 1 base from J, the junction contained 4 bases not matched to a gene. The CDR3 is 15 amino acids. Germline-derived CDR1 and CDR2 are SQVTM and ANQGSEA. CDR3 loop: CSVEEWAGGTDTQYF. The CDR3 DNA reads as TGCAGCGTTGAAGAGTGGGCGGGAGGCACAGATACGCAGTATTTT.

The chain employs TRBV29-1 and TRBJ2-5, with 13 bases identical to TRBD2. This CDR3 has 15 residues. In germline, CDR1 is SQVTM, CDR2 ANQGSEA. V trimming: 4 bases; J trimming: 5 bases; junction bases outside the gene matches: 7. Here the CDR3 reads CSVGLAGGSQETQYF. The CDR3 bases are TGCAGCGTTGGACTAGCGGGAGGTAGTCAGGAGACCCAGTACTTC.

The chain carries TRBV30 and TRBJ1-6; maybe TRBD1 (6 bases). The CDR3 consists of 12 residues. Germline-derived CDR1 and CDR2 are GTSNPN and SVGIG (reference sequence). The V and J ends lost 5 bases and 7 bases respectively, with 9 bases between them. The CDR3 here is CAWDRLNSPLHF. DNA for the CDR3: TGTGCCTGGGACAGGTTAAATTCACCCCTCCACTTT.